This TCR beta chain was recorded in a study of blood T cell repertoires in COVID-19. On the study more broadly: Acute and convalescent COVID-19 samples came from the United States, Italy and Spain. From T cells, B-cell-depleted T cells, or PBMCs came the material, which was cDNA or gDNA.

Authors' processing steps: Amplification of reference gene primers was used by the study to estimate nucleated cell counts. Sequencing was performed with immunoSEQ multiplex PCR; in TCRdb, only in-frame clones are kept and a portion is missing. V, J and clone size were drawn from that table, and D and trimming were deduced from the DNA. Of over 200,000 clones detected, 70% to 90% appear once; the ten largest clones hold 2.7%. Seattle's enrolled individuals joined amid active infection and were then monitored longitudinally. Per the germline V gene, CDR1 is MGHRA and CDR2 is YSYEKL. V was pared by 7 bases and J by 7 bases, with 22 bases between. The CDR3 has 15 residues.

Sequencing input: peripheral blood. The gene calls are TRBV4-1 and TRBJ1-2, with D perhaps matching TRBD1 (5 bases). This receptor was identified in a man younger than 40 with COVID-19, enrolled during active disease. The CDR3 DNA sequence: TGCGCCAGCACCCTCACAGGCGACCATAGGGGTGGCTACACCTTC. This sequence encodes CASTLTGDHRGGYTF.